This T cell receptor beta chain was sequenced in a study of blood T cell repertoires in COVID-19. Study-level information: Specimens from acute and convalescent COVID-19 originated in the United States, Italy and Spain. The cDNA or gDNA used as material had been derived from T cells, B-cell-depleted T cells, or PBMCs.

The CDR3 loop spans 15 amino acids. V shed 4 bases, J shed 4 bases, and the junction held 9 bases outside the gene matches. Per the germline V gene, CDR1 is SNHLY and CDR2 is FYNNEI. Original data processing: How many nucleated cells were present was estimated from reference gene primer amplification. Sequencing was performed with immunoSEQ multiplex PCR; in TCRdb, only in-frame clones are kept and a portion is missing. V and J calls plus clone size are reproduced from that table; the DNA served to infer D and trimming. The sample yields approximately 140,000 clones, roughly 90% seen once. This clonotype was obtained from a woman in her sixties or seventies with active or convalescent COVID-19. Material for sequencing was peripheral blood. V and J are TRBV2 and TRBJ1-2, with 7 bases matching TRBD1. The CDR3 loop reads CASSVLSGQPYGYTF. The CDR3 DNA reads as TGTGCCAGCAGTGTTCTTTCGGGACAGCCCTATGGCTACACCTTC.